This T cell receptor (beta chain) stems from a study of T cell responses to AZD1222 COVID-19 vaccine. The study's findings and limits: Baseline seropositivity characterized only a handful of AZD1222 recipients. When two AZD1222 doses had been given, Spike-specific TCR breadth and depth rose. The sample set comprised mostly white British donors with more females, and clonal diversity was possibly underestimated. Repertoires were sampled only after the peak T cell response.

This CDR3 spans 13 amino acids. CDR1 LNHDA and CDR2 SQIVND come from the germline V gene (reference sequence). V lost 4 bases and J lost 6; bases outside the gene matches: 6. Here immunoSEQ multiplex PCR was the method, and the copy in TCRdb shows in-frame clones only, minus some. The sample records about 130,000 clones, roughly 94% being singletons. In this sample, this clone turned up a few times. Its antigen is undetermined. The specimen comprised peripheral blood, sampled on day 0 of AZD1222 vaccination. The source of this sequence is an adult in good health. The chain couples TRBV19 to TRBJ2-7, with 7 positions matching TRBD1. The CDR3 reads CASSTVTGAEQYF. CDR3 nucleotide sequence: TGTGCCAGTAGTACCGTCACAGGGGCCGAGCAGTACTTC.